This entry features one TCR beta chain sequence. A read error may account for a junction end that differs from germline. This CDR3 is 13 amino acids long. Germline assignment: CDR1 SGHNT and CDR2 YYREEE (reference sequence). The sample belongs to a study of shared clonotypes between healthy human individuals. The assay ran at deep level. An even split of each subset's genomic DNA across several immunoSEQ plates was performed. Original handling: Because ImmunoSEQ provided only junction sequences with no quality scores, the filtering differed. Sequencing used immunoSEQ multiplex PCR; TCRdb keeps in-frame clones, though not all of them. From that table come the V and J calls and clone size; the DNA was used to work out D and trimming. The table lists about 520,000 clones, roughly 80% of them singletons.

Specimen: PBMCs. This receptor was identified in a woman aged 35 to 49 in good health. Some clones in this sample may be carry-over from other donors' samples. The rearrangement links TRBV5-4 to TRBJ1-2; perhaps TRBD1 as D (5 bases). The CDR3 bases are TGTGCCAGCAGCACCGGGACGAACTACGGCTACACCTTC. This sequence encodes CASSTGTNYGYTF.